A selection of T cell receptor beta chains follows, all from one sample in a study of CD4 T cells in relation to SARS-CoV-2 and coronaviruses. Their antigen targets remain unknown. TCRdb's copy holds only in-frame clones and misses some; the assay was immunoSEQ multiplex PCR. The table lists 9,500 to 11,000 clones, around 80% of them singletons. Input material: CD4+ T cells from PBMCs, cultured in vitro. These receptors were taken from a human donor in good health. Both conserved end residues are part of each CDR3. The order of the fields is V gene, J gene, D gene, clone size, CDR3 protein, CDR3 DNA. A D gene is named only where the DNA matches it firmly. Expanded clones get a size class; other rows say once, few or many, or leave the size out.

>TRBV2|TRBJ1-2|-|-
CASRQSSRGYTF
TGTGCCAGCAGACAGTCCTCTCGGGGCTACACCTTC
>TRBV4-3|TRBJ2-7|TRBD2|-
CASSQDWGTSAEYEQYF
TGCGCCAGCAGCCAAGATTGGGGGACTAGCGCCGAATACGAGCAGTACTTC
>TRBV14|TRBJ1-4|TRBD1|few
CASSQATTGGGEKLFF
TGTGCCAGCAGCCAGGCCACGACAGGGGGTGGTGAAAAACTGTTTTTT
>TRBV5-1|TRBJ1-6|-|-
CASSLDRADNSPLHF
TGCGCCAGCAGCTTGGACAGGGCGGATAATTCACCCCTCCACTTT
>TRBV9|TRBJ2-5|-|few
CASSVVGLSQETQYF
TGTGCCAGCAGCGTAGTAGGACTATCCCAAGAGACCCAGTACTTC
>TRBV4-3|TRBJ2-1|TRBD2|-
CASSQDAFRRTSGGGSYNEQFF
TGCGCCAGCAGCCAAGACGCCTTCCGGAGGACTAGCGGGGGAGGATCCTACAATGAGCAGTTCTTC
>TRBV28|TRBJ2-1|TRBD2|-
CASSFPSRSGSRNEQFF
TGTGCCAGCAGTTTCCCTTCAAGGAGCGGGAGTCGGAATGAGCAGTTCTTC
>TRBV11-1|TRBJ1-5|-|-
CASSLGPGSNQPQHF
TGTGCCAGCAGCTTAGGGCCGGGTAGCAATCAGCCCCAGCATTTT
>TRBV7-3|TRBJ2-1|TRBD2|-
CASSQAGGIQFF
TGTGCCAGCAGTCAAGCGGGGGGCATACAGTTCTTC
>TRBV6-5|TRBJ2-1|TRBD2|-
CASSTVAGSYNEQFF
TGTGCCAGCAGTACCGTAGCGGGCTCCTACAATGAGCAGTTCTTC
>TRBV7-2|TRBJ1-2|TRBD1|-
CASSPGQGDNYGYTF
TGTGCCAGCAGCCCAGGACAGGGGGATAACTATGGCTACACCTTC
>TRBV7-2|TRBJ1-2|TRBD1|-
CASSPLGQGYGYTF
TGTGCCAGCAGCCCCTTGGGACAGGGGTATGGCTACACCTTC
>TRBV5-1|TRBJ1-1|-|-
CASSPTGDTEAFF
TGCGCCAGCAGCCCTACTGGGGACACTGAAGCTTTCTTT
>TRBV7-8|TRBJ1-1|-|-
CASSFSGQGTEAFF
TGTGCCAGCAGCTTTTCAGGGCAGGGCACTGAAGCTTTCTTT
>TRBV7-2|TRBJ1-6|-|-
CASSQRAQNSPLHF
TGTGCCAGCAGCCAGCGGGCCCAAAATTCACCCCTCCACTTT
>TRBV28|TRBJ2-1|-|-
CASSLGVNEQFF
TGTGCCAGCAGTTTAGGAGTGAATGAGCAGTTCTTC
>TRBV19|TRBJ1-1|-|-
CATRVGDTEAFF
TGTGCCACTCGAGTGGGGGACACTGAAGCTTTCTTT
>TRBV2|TRBJ2-6|-|once
CASSGTSGANVLTF
TGTGCCAGCAGCGGGACTTCTGGGGCCAACGTCCTGACTTTC
>TRBV5-1|TRBJ2-5|TRBD2|-
CASGGEETQYF
TGCGCCAGCGGGGGGGAAGAGACCCAGTACTTC
>TRBV19|TRBJ1-3|TRBD1|-
CASTTGSQWDSGNTIYF
TGTGCCAGTACGACAGGGTCGCAGTGGGACTCTGGAAACACCATATATTTT
>TRBV11-2|TRBJ1-6|-|few
CASSLSDRSSYNSPLHF
TGTGCCAGCAGCTTATCCGACAGGAGCTCCTATAATTCACCCCTCCACTTT
>TRBV7-8|TRBJ2-7|TRBD1|-
CASKIHQGADEQYF
TGTGCCAGCAAAATACACCAGGGGGCGGACGAGCAGTACTTC
>TRBV11-2|TRBJ1-1|-|-
CASSWTGNTEAFF
TGTGCCAGCAGCTGGACGGGGAACACTGAAGCTTTCTTT
>TRBV7-2|TRBJ2-7|-|-
CASSLEAGKQYF
TGTGCCAGCAGCTTAGAAGCGGGCAAGCAGTACTTC
>TRBV4-3|TRBJ2-6|-|-
CASSQDVSTGANVLTF
TGCGCCAGCAGCCAAGACGTGTCGACTGGGGCCAACGTCCTGACTTTC